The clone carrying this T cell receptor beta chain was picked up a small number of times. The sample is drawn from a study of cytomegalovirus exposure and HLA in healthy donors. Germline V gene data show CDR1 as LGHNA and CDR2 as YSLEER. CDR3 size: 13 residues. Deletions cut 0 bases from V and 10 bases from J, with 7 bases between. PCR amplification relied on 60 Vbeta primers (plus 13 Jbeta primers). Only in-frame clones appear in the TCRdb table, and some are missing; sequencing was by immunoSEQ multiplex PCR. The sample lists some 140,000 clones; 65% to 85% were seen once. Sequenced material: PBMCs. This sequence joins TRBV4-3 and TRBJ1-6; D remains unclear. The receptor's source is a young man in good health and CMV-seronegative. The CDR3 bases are TGCGCCAGCAGCCAAGAAGGCGGGTCACCCCTCCACTTT. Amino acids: CASSQEGGSPLHF.